This T cell receptor beta chain was found in a study of spatial heterogeneity in lung cancer. Trimming cost V 3 bases and J 0 bases, with 14 bases left between them. Looked up from germline, CDR1 is LGHDT and CDR2 is YNNKEL (reference sequence). This CDR3 contains 17 residues. The time point: blood at routine non-recurrence follow-up after resection. TCRdb reprocessed the 5' RACE reads via MiXCR and lists one record per CDR3 protein. The sample records around 98,000 distinct CDR3 sequences, just under 20% being singletons. The TCR was taken from a male donor with early-stage non-small cell lung cancer. This specimen was PBMCs, taken at follow-up. The chain employs TRBV3-1 and TRBJ2-2; possible D gene TRBD2, 6 bases. CDR3 loop: CASSHFIRDSNTGELFF. In DNA, the CDR3 is TGTGCCAGCAGCCATTTTATCCGGGACTCGAACACCGGGGAGCTGTTTTTT.